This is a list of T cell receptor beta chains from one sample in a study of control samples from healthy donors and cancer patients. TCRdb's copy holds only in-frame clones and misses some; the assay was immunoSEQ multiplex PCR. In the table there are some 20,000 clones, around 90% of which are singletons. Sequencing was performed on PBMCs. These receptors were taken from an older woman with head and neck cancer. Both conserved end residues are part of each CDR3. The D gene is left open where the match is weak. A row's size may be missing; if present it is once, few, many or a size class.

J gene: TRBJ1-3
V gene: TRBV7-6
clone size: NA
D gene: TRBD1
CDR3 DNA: TGTGCCAGCAGCTTAGATGGGACAGGGACTGGAAACACCATATATTTT
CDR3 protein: CASSLDGTGTGNTIYF

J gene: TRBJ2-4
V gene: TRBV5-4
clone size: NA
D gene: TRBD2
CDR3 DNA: TGTGCCAGCAGCCCTGGGACTAGCGGGAGTCAGAAAAACATTCAGTACTTC
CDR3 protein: CASSPGTSGSQKNIQYF

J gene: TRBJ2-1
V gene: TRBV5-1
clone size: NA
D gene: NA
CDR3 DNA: TGCGCCAGCAGCTTGGCCGTGGGGTACGGGGATGAGCAGTTCTTC
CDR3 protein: CASSLAVGYGDEQFF

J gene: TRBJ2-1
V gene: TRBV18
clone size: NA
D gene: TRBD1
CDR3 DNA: TGTGCCAGCTCACCAGCCGGGACAGGGGGGGCCAATGAGCAGTTCTTC
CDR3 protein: CASSPAGTGGANEQFF

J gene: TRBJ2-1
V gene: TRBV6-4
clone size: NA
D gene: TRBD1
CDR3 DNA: TGTGCCAGCAGTGTGGGAACAGGGGCCTTGCAGTTCTTC
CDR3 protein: CASSVGTGALQFF

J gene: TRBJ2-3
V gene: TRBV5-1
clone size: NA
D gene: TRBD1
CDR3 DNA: TGCGCCACCCAGACAGGGACAGGGACAGATACGCAGTATTTT
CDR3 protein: CATQTGTGTDTQYF

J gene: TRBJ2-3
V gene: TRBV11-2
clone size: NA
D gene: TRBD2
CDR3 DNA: TGTGCCAGCAGCTCCCTGAGCGGGAGAGGAGATACGCAGTATTTT
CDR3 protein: CASSSLSGRGDTQYF

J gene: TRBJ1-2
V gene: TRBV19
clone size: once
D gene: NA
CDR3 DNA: TGTGCCAGTACCCACGGGGGGAGAGGCTACACCTTC
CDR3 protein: CASTHGGRGYTF

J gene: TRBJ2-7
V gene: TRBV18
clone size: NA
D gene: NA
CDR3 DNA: TGTGCCAGCTCACCACGCGGCGAATTTATGACCTACGAGCAGTACTTC
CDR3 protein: CASSPRGEFMTYEQYF

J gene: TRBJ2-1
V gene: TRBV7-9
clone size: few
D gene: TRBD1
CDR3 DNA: TGTGCCAGCAGCACCCGGGACAGGGGATACAATGAGCAGTTCTTC
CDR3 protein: CASSTRDRGYNEQFF

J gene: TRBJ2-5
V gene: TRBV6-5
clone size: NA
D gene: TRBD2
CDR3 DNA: TGTGCCAGCAGTTTAGCGGGAGGATACCAAGAGACCCAGTACTTC
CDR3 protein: CASSLAGGYQETQYF

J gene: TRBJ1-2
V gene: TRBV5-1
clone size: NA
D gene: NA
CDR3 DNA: TGCGCCAGCAGCTTAGCCCTTCAGGATGGCTACACCTTC
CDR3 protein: CASSLALQDGYTF

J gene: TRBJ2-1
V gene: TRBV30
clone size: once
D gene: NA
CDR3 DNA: TGTGCCTGGAGTTTGAGGCAGGAGCAGTTCTTC
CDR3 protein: CAWSLRQEQFF

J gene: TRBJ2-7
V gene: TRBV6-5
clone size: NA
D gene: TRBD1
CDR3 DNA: TGTGCCAGCAGGCAGGGGGTAACCCCCTACGAGCAGTACTTC
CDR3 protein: CASRQGVTPYEQYF

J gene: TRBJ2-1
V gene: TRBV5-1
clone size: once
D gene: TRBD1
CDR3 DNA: TGCGCCAGCAGACGGACAGGCCTCTCCTACAATGAGCAGTTCTTC
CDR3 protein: CASRRTGLSYNEQFF

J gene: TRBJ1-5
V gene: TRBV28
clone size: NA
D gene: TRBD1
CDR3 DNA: TGTGCCAGCAGTTTCGACAGGGCCAATCAGCCCCAGCATTTT
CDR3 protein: CASSFDRANQPQHF

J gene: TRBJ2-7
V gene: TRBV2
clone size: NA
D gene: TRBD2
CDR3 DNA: TGTGCCAGCAGGGGGGTAGCGGGAGGGCTCGGCGAGCAGTACTTC
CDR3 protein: CASRGVAGGLGEQYF

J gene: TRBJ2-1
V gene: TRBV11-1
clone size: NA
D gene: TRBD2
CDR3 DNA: TGTGCCAGCAGCGAAAGGGTTAGCGGGGGTGGTGGTGAGCAGTTCTTC
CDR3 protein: CASSERVSGGGGEQFF

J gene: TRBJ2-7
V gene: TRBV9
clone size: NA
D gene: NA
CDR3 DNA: TGTGCCAGCAGCCCTGACTTCTACGAGCAGTACTTC
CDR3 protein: CASSPDFYEQYF

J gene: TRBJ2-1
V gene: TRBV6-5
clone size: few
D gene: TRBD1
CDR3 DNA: TGTGCCAGCAGAATGACAGGGAGCTCCTACAATGAGCAGTTCTTC
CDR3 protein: CASRMTGSSYNEQFF

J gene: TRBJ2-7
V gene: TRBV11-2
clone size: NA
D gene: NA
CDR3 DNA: TGTGCCAGCAGCCGCTTCCGCGGGTCCTACGAGCAGTACTTC
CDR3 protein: CASSRFRGSYEQYF

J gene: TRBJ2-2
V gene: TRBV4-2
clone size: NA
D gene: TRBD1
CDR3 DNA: TGTGCCAGCAGCCAAGATCGGACAGGCGCTAACACCGGGGAGCTGTTTTTT
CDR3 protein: CASSQDRTGANTGELFF

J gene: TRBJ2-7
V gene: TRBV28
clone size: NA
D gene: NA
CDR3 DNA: TGTGCCAGCAGTTTAGGGACAAACTACCTACAGGGCGCCTACGAGCAGTACTTC
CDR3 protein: CASSLGTNYLQGAYEQYF

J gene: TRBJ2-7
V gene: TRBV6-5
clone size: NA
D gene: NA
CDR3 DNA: TGTGCCAGCAGGGACAACGGACTCTACGAGCAGTACTTC
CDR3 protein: CASRDNGLYEQYF

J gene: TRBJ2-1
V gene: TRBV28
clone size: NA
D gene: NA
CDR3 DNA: TGTGCCAGCAGTTCTTTACAGTTAATCGGTGACAATGAGCAGTTCTTC
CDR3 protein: CASSSLQLIGDNEQFF

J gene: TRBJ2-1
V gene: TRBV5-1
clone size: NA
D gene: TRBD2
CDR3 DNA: TGCGCCAGCAGCGGGGCGGCGGGGGGCTCCTACAATGAGCAGTTCTTC
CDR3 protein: CASSGAAGGSYNEQFF

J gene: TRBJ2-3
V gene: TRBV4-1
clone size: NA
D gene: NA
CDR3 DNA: TGCGCCAGCAGCCCAGGACTAGGGGGGCGAAGAGGAGATACGCAGTATTTT
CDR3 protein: CASSPGLGGRRGDTQYF

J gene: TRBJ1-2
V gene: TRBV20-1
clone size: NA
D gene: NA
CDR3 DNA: TGCAGTGCTAGTTCGGATTTCTATGGCTACACCTTC
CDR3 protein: CSASSDFYGYTF

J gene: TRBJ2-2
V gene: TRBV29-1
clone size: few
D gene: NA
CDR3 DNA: TGCAGCGTTGAGTCCGGGGAGCTGTTTTTT
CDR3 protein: CSVESGELFF

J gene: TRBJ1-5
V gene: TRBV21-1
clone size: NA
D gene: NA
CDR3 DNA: TGTGCCAGCAGGGGACTTCCTCGGGGTCAGCCCCAGCATTTT
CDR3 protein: CASRGLPRGQPQHF

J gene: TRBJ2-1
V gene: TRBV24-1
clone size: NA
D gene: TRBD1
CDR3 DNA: TGTGCCACCAGTGACCCAGGGACAGGGGGGTTTGAGCAGTTCTTC
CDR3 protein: CATSDPGTGGFEQFF

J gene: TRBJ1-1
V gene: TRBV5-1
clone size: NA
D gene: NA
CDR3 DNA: TGCGCCAGCAGCTCAACGGCGGGGGGCACTGAAGCTTTCTTT
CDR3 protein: CASSSTAGGTEAFF

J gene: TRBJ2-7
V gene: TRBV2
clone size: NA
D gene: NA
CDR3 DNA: TGTGCCAGCAGTGACGTCGTGGTTCGGAGCGAGCAGTACTTC
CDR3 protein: CASSDVVVRSEQYF

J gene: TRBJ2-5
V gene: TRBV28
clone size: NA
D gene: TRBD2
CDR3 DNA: TGTGCCAGCAGAGAAGGACTAGAGAAGACCCAGTACTTC
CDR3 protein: CASREGLEKTQYF

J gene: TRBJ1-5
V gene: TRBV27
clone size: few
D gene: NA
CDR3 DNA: TGTGCCAGCAGCCTCATGTTTCGCGATCAGCCCCAGCATTTT
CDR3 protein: CASSLMFRDQPQHF

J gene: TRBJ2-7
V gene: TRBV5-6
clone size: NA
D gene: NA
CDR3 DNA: TGTGCCAGCAGCTTGGGCAACTTAGGTTCCTACGAGCAGTACTTC
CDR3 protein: CASSLGNLGSYEQYF

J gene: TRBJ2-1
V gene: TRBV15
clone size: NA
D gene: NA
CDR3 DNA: TGTGCCACCAGCAGAGAAGGGGGATCCTACAATGAGCAGTTCTTC
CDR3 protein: CATSREGGSYNEQFF

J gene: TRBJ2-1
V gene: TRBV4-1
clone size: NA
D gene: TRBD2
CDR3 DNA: TGCGCCAGCAGCCAAGAAGTAACTAGCGGGAGGGCAAATGAGCAGTTCTTC
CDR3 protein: CASSQEVTSGRANEQFF

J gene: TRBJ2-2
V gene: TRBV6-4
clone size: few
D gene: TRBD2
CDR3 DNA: TGTGCCAGCAGTGGACTAGCGGGAGACACCGGGGAGCTGTTTTTT
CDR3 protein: CASSGLAGDTGELFF

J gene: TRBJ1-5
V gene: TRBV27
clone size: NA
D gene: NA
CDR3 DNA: TGTGCCAGCAGTTTATCGAGTGATCTGCCCCAGCATTTT
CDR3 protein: CASSLSSDLPQHF

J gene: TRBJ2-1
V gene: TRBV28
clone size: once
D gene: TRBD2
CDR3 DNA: TGTGCCAGCAGAGGGACTAGCATAACCTCCTACAATGAGCAGTTCTTC
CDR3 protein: CASRGTSITSYNEQFF

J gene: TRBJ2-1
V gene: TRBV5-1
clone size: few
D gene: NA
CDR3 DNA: TGCGCCAGCAGCGACTTAATCTACAATGAGCAGTTCTTC
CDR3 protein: CASSDLIYNEQFF

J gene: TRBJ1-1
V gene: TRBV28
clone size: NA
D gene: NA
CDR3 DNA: TGTGCCAGCAGTTCCAGACGCGGGGGCCGGACTGAAGCTTTCTTT
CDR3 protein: CASSSRRGGRTEAFF

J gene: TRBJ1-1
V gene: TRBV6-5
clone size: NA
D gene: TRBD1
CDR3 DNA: TGTGCCAGCAGTCGACAGGGGTCTTACACTGAAGCTTTCTTT
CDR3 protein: CASSRQGSYTEAFF

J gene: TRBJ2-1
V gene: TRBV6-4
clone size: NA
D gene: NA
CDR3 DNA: TGTGCCAGCAGCGACCCCACTAGCTCCTACAATGAGCAGTTCTTC
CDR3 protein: CASSDPTSSYNEQFF

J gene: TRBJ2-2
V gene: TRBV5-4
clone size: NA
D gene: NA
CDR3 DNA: TGTGCCAGCAGTTGGGGTACCGGGGAGCTGTTTTTT
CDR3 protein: CASSWGTGELFF

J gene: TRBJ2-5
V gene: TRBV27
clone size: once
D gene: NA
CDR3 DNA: TGTGCCAGCAGTTTAGACGGAGGCGAGACCCAGTACTTC
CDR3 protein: CASSLDGGETQYF

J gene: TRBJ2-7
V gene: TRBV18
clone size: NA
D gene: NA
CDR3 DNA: TGTGCCAGCTCACCGAAGAAGACAAACGACGGCGAGCAGTACTTC
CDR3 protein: CASSPKKTNDGEQYF

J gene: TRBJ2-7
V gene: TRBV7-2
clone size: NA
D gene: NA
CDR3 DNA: TGTGCCAGCAGTTTAACGGGGGCCGCGCCCTACGAGCAGTACTTC
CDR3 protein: CASSLTGAAPYEQYF

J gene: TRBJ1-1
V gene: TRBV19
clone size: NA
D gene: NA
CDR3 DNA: TGTGCCAGTACATTATTTGGGGGCCGAGGCACTGAAGCTTTCTTT
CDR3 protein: CASTLFGGRGTEAFF